This paragraph covers one T cell receptor (beta chain) sequence. Primers: 60 Vbeta forward and 13 Jbeta reverse. Clones were read by immunoSEQ multiplex PCR, and TCRdb kept only the in-frame ones, dropping some. Here the sample spans some 150,000 clones, 74% being singletons. Germline V CDR1 and CDR2: SGHDT, YYEEEE. After removal of 1 base from V and 0 bases from J, the junction contained 7 bases not matched to a gene. This CDR3 contains 19 residues. Everyone who donated was a healthy bone marrow donor. This sample is part of a study of cytomegalovirus exposure and HLA in healthy donors. This receptor was taken from a man aged 25-45 years in good health and CMV-seronegative. The specimen sequenced was PBMCs. This chain uses TRBV5-6 with TRBJ2-3; 14 nucleotides line up with TRBD2. Here the CDR3 DNA reads TGTGCCAGCAGCTTGAGACTAGCGGGGGGGCCCCGTAGCACAGATACGCAGTATTTT. Amino acids: CASSLRLAGGPRSTDTQYF. Full variable domain (rest looked up from reference TRBV5-6 and TRBJ2-3): DAGVTQSPTHLIKTRGQQVTLRCSPKSGHDTVSWYQQALGQGPQFIFQYYEEEERQRGNFPDRFSGHQFPNYSSELNVNALLLGDSALYLCASSLRLAGGPRSTDTQYFGPGTRLTVL.